The source of this T cell receptor (beta chain) is a study of T cells in Graves' hyperthyroidism and ophthalmopathy. Before ophthalmopathy appeared, progressors gave blood at initial hyperthyroidism diagnosis. Study findings and constraints: Before onset, by a median of approximately 6.2 months, the model predicted ophthalmopathy.

RNA transcripts provided the source from which TCR beta CDR3 regions were amplified. HTBI primers were the set used in a first-round RT-PCR of the TCR CDR3. TCRdb reprocessed the multiplex PCR reads with MiXCR, giving one entry per CDR3 protein. Of 250,000 to 300,000 distinct CDR3 sequences in the sample, about 14% were seen once. In its sample, this clonotype was seen many times. What it recognizes is unknown. This CDR3 is 16 amino acids long. Trimming removed 0 bases from V and 2 bases from J; junction bases left unmatched: 8. CDR1 and CDR2 (germline): DFQATT, SNEGSKA (reference sequence). The sample comprised blood. This TCR was recovered from a woman between 35 and 50 years old with Graves' hyperthyroidism that later progressed to Graves' ophthalmopathy. This rearrangement joins TRBV20-1 to TRBJ2-7; TRBD1 matches 9 bases. CDR3 in DNA: TGCAGTGCTAGAGATCCGTTGGGACAGGGAACCTACGAGCAGTACTTC. This gives the protein CSARDPLGQGTYEQYF.